One T cell receptor beta chain is described in this entry. Its target is not known. The CDR3 has 13 residues. The trim removed 7 bases at V and 11 bases at J, leaving 11 bases unmatched. Germline-derived CDR1 and CDR2 are LNHDA and SQIVND (reference sequence). This specimen comes from a study of T cell responses to AZD1222 COVID-19 vaccine. Study-wide results and limits: Reportedly, close to half of spike-specific TCRs are directed against unmutated variant regions. Clonal diversity was possibly underestimated; the donors were predominantly white British and more often female.

Sequenced by immunoSEQ multiplex PCR; TCRdb stores in-frame clones only, minus some. The sample lists more than 95,000 clones, around 94% occurring once. This clonotype was sampled from an adult in good health. This chain uses TRBV19 with TRBJ2-3, with 8 positions matching TRBD2. Source: peripheral blood, taken on day 0 of AZD1222 vaccination. The CDR3 DNA sequence: TGTGCCAGTACCCCTAGCGGGTTCCGAGGGCAGTATTTT. Protein sequence: CASTPSGFRGQYF.